This T cell receptor beta chain was profiled in a study of T cell repertoires in cytomegalovirus infection. About the research overall: CMV infection plus the matching HLA type was flagged by public TCR beta signatures.

For this clonotype: Antigen: not known.

The germline V gene encodes CDR1 MGHDK and CDR2 SYGVNS. Trimming shortened V by 1 base and J by 1 base, and 16 bases separated the two germline ends. The CDR3 extends over 17 amino acids. MiXCR, applied by TCRdb to the reads, yields one record per CDR3 protein. The sample lists fewer than 1,000,000 distinct CDR3 sequences; roughly 30% were seen once. Study-wide results and caveats: Dominating the ex vivo response were HLA-C-restricted CMV-specific TCR beta clonotypes.

The TCR originated in a human donor in good health (CMV status not recorded). Some clones in this sample may be carry-over from other donors' samples. Sequencing was performed on cultured CD8+ T cells from PBMCs, taken from culture after CMV antigen stimulation. The chain joins TRBV25-1 to TRBJ1-2, with D possibly being TRBD1 (6 bases). CDR3 nucleotides: TGTGCCAGCAGTGAATCAAGGTACAGGGACTTTAACTATGGCTACACCTTC. Encoded protein: CASSESRYRDFNYGYTF.